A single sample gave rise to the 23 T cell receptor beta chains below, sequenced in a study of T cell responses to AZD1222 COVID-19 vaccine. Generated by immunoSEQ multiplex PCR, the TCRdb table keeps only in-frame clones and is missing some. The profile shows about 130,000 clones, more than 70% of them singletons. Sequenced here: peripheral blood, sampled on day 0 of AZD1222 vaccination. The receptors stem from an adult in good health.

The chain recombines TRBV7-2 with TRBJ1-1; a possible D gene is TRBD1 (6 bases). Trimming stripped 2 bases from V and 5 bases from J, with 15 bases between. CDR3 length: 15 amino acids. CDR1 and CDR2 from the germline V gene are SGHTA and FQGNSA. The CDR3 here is CASSLKGGVSTEAFF. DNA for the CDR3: TGTGCCAGCAGCTTAAAGGGGGGGGTATCGACTGAAGCTTTCTTT.

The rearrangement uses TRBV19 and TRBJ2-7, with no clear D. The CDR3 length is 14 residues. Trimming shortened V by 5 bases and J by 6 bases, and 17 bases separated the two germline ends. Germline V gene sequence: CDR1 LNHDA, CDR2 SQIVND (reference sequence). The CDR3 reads CASSVKGDTFEQYF. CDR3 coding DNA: TGTGCCAGTAGTGTGAAAGGAGATACTTTCGAGCAGTACTTC.

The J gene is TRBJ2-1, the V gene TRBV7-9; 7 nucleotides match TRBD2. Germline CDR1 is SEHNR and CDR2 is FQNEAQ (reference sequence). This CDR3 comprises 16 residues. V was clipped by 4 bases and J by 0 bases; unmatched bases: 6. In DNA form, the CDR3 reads TGTGCCAGCAGCTCCCCGGGGGGAAACTCCTACAATGAGCAGTTCTTC. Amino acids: CASSSPGGNSYNEQFF.

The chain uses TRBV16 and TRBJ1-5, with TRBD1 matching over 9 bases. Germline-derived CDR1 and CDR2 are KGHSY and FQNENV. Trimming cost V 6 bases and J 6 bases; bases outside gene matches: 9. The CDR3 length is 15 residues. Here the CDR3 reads CASRPGQGFGQPQHF. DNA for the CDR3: TGTGCCAGCAGACCGGGACAGGGTTTCGGTCAGCCCCAGCATTTT.

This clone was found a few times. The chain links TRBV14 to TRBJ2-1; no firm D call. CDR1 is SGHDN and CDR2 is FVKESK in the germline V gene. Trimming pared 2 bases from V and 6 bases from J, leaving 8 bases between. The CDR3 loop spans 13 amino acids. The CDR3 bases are TGTGCCAGCAGCCAACGTTGGGGCAATGAGCAGTTCTTC. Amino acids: CASSQRWGNEQFF.

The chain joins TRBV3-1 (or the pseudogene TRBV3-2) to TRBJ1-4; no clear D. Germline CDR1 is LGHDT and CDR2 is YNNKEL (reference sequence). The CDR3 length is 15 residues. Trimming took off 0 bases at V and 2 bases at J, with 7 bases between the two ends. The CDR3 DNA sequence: TGTGCCAGCAGCCAAGAAGGTTTCACTAATGAAAAACTGTTTTTT. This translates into CASSQEGFTNEKLFF.

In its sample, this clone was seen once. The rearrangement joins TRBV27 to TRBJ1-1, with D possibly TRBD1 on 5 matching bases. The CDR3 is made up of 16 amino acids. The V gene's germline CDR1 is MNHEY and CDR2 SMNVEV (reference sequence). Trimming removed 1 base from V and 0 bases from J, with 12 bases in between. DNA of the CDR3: TGTGCCAGCAGTTTATGGGGACGGGGGGTGAACACTGAAGCTTTCTTT. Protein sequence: CASSLWGRGVNTEAFF.

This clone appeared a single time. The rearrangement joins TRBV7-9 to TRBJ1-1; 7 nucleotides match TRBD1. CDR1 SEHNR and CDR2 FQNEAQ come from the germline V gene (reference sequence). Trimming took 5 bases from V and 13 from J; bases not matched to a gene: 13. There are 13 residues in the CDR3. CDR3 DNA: TGTGCCAGCAGCCCTGCCTGGGGGCAGGGGGGTTTCTTT. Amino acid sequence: CASSPAWGQGGFF.

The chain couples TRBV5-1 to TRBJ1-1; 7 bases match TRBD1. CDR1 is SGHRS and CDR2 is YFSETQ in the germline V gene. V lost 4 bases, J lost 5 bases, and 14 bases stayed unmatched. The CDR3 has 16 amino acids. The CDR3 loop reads CASSTMGQQRGTEAFF. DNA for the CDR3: TGCGCCAGCAGCACTATGGGACAGCAGAGGGGTACTGAAGCTTTCTTT.

CDR3 DNA sequence: TGTGCCAGTAGCTTCAGCACGAGGGGGGGAGATGGCTACACCTTC. Protein sequence: CASSFSTRGGDGYTF. This chain connects TRBV19 to TRBJ1-2, with D perhaps matching TRBD1 (6 bases). Germline V gene data show CDR1 as LNHDA and CDR2 as SQIVND (reference sequence). The CDR3 loop spans 15 amino acids. V was clipped by 6 bases and J by 6 bases, with 20 bases between them.

The chain's CDR3 is CASNRGGGGTEAFF. The DNA for the CDR3 is TGTGCCAGCAACCGTGGGGGGGGCGGCACTGAAGCTTTCTTT. This sequence joins TRBV7-9 and TRBJ1-1, with D possibly being TRBD1 (6 bases). The germline V gene has CDR1 SEHNR and CDR2 FQNEAQ (reference sequence). This CDR3 contains 14 residues. The V gene lost 7 bases and the J gene lost 4 bases, with 16 bases spanning the gap.

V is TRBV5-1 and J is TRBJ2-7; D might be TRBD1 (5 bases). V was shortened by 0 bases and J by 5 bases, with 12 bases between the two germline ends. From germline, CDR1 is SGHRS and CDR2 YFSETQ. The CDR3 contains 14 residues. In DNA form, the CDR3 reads TGCGCCAGCAGCTTGGAGCAGGGAAGACACGAGCAGTACTTC. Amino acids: CASSLEQGRHEQYF.

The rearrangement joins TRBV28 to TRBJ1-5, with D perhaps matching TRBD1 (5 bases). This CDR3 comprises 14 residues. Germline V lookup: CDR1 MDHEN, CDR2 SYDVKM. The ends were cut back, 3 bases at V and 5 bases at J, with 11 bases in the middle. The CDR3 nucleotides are TGTGCCAGCAGTTTTGGGGGGGGATATCAGCCCCAGCATTTT. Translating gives CASSFGGGYQPQHF.

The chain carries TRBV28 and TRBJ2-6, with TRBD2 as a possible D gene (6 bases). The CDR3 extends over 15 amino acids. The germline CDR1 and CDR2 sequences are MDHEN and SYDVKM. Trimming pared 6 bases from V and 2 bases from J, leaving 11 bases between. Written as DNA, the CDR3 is TGTGCCAGCAGCCCCCCGGGGGCTGGGGCCAACGTCCTGACTTTC. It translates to CASSPPGAGANVLTF.

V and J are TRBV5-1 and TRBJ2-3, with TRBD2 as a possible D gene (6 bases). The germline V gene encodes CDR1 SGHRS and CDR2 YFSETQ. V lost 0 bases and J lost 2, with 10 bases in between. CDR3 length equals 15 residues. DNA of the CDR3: TGCGCCAGCAGCTTGGGGCTAGCGATCACAGATACGCAGTATTTT. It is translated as CASSLGLAITDTQYF.

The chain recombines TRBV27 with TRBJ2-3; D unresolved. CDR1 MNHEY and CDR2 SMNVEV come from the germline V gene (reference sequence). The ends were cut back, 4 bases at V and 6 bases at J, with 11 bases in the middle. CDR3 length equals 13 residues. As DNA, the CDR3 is TGTGCCAGCAGTTATGGGATGGGGGATACGCAGTATTTT. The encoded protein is CASSYGMGDTQYF.

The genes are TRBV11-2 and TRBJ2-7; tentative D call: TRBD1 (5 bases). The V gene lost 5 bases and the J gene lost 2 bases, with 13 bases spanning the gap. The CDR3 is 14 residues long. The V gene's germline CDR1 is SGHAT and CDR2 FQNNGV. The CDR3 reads CASSPQGGAYEQYF. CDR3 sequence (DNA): TGTGCCAGCAGCCCCCAGGGTGGGGCCTACGAGCAGTACTTC. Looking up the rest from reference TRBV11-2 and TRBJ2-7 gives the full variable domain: EAGVAQSPRYKIIEKRQSVAFWCNPISGHATLYWYQQILGQGPKLLIQFQNNGVVDDSQLPKDRFSAERLKGVDSTLKIQPAKLEDSAVYLCASSPQGGAYEQYFGPGTRLTVT.

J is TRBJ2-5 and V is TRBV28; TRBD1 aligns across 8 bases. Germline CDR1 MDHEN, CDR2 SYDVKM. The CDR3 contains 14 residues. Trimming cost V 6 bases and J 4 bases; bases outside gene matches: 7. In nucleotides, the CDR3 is TGTGCCAGCAGGACGGACAGGGTTGGAGAGACCCAGTACTTC. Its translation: CASRTDRVGETQYF. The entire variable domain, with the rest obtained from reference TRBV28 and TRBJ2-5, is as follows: DVKVTQSSRYLVKRTGEKVFLECVQDMDHENMFWYRQDPGLGLRLIYFSYDVKMKEKGDIPEGYSVSREKKERFSLILESASTNQTSMYLCASRTDRVGETQYFGPGTRLLVL.

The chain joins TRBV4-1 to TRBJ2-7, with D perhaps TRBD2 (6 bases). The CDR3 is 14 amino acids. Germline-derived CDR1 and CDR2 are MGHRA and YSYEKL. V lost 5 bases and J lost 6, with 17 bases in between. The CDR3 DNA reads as TGCGCCAGCAGCTATCGGGGGTATCCCGGCGAGCAGTACTTC. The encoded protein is CASSYRGYPGEQYF.

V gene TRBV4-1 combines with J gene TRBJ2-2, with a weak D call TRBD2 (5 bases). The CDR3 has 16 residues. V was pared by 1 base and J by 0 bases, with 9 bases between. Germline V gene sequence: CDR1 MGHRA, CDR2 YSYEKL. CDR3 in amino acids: CASSQGGQSNTGELFF. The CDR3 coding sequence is TGCGCCAGCAGCCAAGGCGGGCAGTCGAACACCGGGGAGCTGTTTTTT.

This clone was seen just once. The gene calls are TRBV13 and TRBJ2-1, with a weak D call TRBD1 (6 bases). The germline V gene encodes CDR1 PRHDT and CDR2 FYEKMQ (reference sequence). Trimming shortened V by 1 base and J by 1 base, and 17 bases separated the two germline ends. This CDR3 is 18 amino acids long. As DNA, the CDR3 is TGTGCCAGCAGCTTAGTTCGTGGGCAGGGGCTTTCCTACAATGAGCAGTTCTTC. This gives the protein CASSLVRGQGLSYNEQFF.

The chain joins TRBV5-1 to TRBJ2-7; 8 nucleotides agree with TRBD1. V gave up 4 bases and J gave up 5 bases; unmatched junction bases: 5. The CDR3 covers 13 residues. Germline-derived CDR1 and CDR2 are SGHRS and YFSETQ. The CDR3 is CASSEQTGDEQYF. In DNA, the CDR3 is TGCGCCAGCAGCGAACAGACAGGGGACGAGCAGTACTTC.

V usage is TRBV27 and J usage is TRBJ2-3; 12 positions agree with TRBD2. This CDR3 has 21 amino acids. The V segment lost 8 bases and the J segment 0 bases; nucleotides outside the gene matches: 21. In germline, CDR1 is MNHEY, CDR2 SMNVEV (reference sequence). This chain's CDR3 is CASRRMGSSGTSGYSTDTQYF. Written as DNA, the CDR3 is TGTGCCAGCCGACGGATGGGGTCCAGCGGGACTAGCGGGTATAGCACAGATACGCAGTATTTT.